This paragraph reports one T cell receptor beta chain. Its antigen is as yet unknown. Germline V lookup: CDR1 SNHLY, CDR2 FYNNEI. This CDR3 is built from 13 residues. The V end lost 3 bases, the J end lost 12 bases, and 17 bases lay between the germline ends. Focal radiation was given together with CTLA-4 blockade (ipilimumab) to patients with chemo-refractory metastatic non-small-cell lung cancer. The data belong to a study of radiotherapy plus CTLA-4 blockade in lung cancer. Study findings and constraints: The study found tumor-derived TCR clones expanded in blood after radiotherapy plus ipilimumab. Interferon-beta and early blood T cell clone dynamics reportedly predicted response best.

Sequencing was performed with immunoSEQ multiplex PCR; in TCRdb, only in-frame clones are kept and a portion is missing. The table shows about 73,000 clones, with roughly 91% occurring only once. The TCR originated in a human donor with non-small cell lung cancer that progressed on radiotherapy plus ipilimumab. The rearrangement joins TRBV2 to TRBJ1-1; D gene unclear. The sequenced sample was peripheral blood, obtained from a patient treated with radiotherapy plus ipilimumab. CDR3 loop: CASSEEGIFGTFF. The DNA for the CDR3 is TGTGCCAGCAGTGAGGAGGGAATCTTTGGAACTTTCTTT.